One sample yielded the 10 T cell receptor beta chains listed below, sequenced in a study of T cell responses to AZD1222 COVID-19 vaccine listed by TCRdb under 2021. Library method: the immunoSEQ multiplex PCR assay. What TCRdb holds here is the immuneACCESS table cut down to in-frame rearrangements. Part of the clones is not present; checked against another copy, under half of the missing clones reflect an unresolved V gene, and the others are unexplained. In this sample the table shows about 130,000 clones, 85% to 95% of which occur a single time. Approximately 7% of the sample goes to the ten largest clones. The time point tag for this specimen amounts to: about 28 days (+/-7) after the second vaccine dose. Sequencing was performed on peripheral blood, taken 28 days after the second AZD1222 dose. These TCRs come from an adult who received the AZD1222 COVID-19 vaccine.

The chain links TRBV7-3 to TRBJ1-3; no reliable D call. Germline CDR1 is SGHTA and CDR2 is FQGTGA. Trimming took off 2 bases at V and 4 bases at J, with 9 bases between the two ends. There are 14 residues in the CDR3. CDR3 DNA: TGTGCCAGCAGCTTAGAGGGTTTCGGAAACACCATATATTTT. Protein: CASSLEGFGNTIYF. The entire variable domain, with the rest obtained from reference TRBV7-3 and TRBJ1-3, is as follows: GAGVSQTPSNKVTEKGKYVELRCDPISGHTALYWYRQSLGQGPEFLIYFQGTGAADDSGLPNDRFFAVRPEGSVSTLKIQRTERGDSAVYLCASSLEGFGNTIYFGEGSWLTVV.

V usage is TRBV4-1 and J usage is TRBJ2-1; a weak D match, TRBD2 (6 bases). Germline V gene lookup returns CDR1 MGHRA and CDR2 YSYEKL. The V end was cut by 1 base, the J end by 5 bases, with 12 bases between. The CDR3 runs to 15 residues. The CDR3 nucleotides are TGCGCCAGCAGCCAAGTTTCGGGGGTACACAATGAGCAGTTCTTC. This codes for CASSQVSGVHNEQFF.

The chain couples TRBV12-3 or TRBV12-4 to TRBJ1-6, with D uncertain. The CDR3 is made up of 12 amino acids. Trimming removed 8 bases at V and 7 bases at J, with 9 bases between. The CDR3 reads CASRASNSPLHF. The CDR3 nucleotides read TGTGCCAGCCGAGCTTCGAATTCACCCCTCCACTTT.

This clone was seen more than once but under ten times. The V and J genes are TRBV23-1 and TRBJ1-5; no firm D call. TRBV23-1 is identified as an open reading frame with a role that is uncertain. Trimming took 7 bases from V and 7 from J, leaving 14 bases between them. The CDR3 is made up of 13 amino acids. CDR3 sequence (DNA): TGCGCCAGCAAGGACGAAGTTCGACAGCCCCAGCATTTT. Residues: CASKDEVRQPQHF.

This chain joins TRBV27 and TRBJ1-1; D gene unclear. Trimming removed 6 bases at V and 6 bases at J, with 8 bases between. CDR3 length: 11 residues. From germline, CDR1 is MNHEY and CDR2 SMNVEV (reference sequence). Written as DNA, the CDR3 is TGTGCCAGCAGATACGGGGCTGAAGCTTTCTTT. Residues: CASRYGAEAFF.

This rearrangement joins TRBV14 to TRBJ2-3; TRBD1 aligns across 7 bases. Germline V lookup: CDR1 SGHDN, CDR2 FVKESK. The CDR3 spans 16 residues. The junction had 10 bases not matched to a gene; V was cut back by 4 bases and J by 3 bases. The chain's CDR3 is CASSLWDSRTTDTQYF. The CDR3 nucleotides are TGTGCCAGCAGCCTCTGGGACAGTCGTACAACAGATACGCAGTATTTT.

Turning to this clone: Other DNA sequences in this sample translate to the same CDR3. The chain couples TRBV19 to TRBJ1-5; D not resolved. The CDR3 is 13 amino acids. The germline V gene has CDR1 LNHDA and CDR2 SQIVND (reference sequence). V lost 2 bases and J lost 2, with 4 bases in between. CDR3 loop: CASSISGNQPQHF. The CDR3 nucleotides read TGTGCCAGTAGTATAAGCGGCAATCAGCCCCAGCATTTT.

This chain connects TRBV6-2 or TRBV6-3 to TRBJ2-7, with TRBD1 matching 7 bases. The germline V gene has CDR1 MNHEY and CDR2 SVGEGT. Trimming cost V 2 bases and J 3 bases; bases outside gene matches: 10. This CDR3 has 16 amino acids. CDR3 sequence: CASSYTSGTANYEQYF. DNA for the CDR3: TGTGCCAGCAGTTACACCTCCGGGACAGCCAACTACGAGCAGTACTTC.

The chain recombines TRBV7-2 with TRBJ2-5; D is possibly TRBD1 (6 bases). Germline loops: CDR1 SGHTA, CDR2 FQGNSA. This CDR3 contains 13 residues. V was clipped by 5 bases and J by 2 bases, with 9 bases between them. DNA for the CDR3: TGTGCCAGCAGCCCACAGGGACAAGAGACCCAGTACTTC. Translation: CASSPQGQETQYF.

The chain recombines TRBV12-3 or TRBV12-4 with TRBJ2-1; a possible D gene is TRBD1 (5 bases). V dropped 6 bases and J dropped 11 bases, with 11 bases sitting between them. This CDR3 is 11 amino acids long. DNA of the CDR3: TGTGCCAGCAGGGAGACAGAACAGCAGTTCTTC. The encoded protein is CASRETEQQFF.